These 17 T cell receptor beta chains were sequenced from one sample in a study of blood T cell repertoires in COVID-19 (dated by TCRdb to the early 2020s). Library method: the immunoSEQ multiplex PCR assay. TCRdb took this table from immuneACCESS and kept in-frame rearrangements with V and J called. Such tables lack part of the clones; where checked against another copy, unresolved V genes explain under half of the gap, and the rest is unexplained. For this sample there are 250,000 to 300,000 clones; about four fifths appear just once. The ten top clones hold roughly 5.7% of the sample. Input material: peripheral blood. Source of these receptors: an elderly man with acute or convalescent COVID-19.

The chain has TRBV6-5 and TRBJ1-1; D possibly corresponds to TRBD1 (5 bases). Germline CDR1 and CDR2: MNHEY and SVGAGI. The CDR3 consists of 15 residues. Trimming removed 2 bases at V and 4 bases at J, with 14 bases between. The CDR3 sequence is CASSYARGEGTEAFF. The CDR3 DNA sequence: TGTGCCAGCAGTTACGCACGGGGGGAGGGCACTGAAGCTTTCTTT.

The CDR3 DNA reads TGTGCCAGCGGAGATCAGGGAAACGAGCAGTACTTC. Protein: CASGDQGNEQYF. The gene calls are TRBV7-4 and TRBJ2-7; the D gene is possibly TRBD1 (5 bases). Trimming shortened V by 8 bases and J by 5 bases, and 13 bases separated the two germline ends. This CDR3 contains 12 residues. Germline V gives CDR1 SGHVT, CDR2 SQSDAQ.

The chain joins TRBV5-4 to TRBJ1-2; no clear D. The CDR3 is made up of 13 amino acids. Germline CDR1 and CDR2: SGHNT and YYREEE (reference sequence). V was cut by 0 bases and J by 7 bases, with 10 bases left in between. The CDR3 sequence: CASSLAGSSGYTF. The CDR3 DNA reads TGTGCCAGCAGCTTGGCCGGGAGTTCTGGCTACACCTTC.

The V call is TRBV11-3, the J call TRBJ2-1; TRBD2 aligns across 8 bases. The germline CDR1 and CDR2 sequences are SGHNT and YENEEA. This CDR3 has 18 amino acids. Trimming cost V 0 bases and J 1 base; bases outside gene matches: 8. The CDR3 reads CASSLDGIRGGSYNEQFF. The CDR3 DNA sequence: TGTGCCAGCAGCTTAGACGGTATTCGGGGGGGATCCTACAATGAGCAGTTCTTC.

CDR3 nucleotides: TGTGCCAGCAGCCAAGGTCGGGGTAGCAATCAGCCCCAGCATTTT. Amino acid sequence: CASSQGRGSNQPQHF. The chain combines TRBV3-1 (or the pseudogene TRBV3-2) with TRBJ1-5, with D hard to call. The germline V and J ends were trimmed by 1 base and 0 bases, with 7 bases remaining between them. Germline V gives CDR1 LGHDT, CDR2 YNNKEL (reference sequence). The CDR3 contains 15 residues.

The V gene is TRBV5-1, the J gene TRBJ2-5, with 7 bases that match TRBD2. V shed 5 bases, J shed 7 bases, and the junction held 14 bases outside the gene matches. This CDR3 is built from 15 residues. The germline CDR1 and CDR2 sequences are SGHRS and YFSETQ. CDR3 loop: CASRRGTGEGWTQYF. The DNA of the CDR3 is TGCGCCAGCAGGCGGGGGACTGGGGAAGGTTGGACCCAGTACTTC.

This chain links TRBV2 with TRBJ1-3, with a possible D match to TRBD1 (6 bases). Germline V gene sequence: CDR1 SNHLY, CDR2 FYNNEI. The V and J ends lost 5 bases and 0 bases respectively, with 14 bases between them. There are 16 residues in the CDR3. The CDR3 bases are TGTGCCAGCAGTTTCGACAGGCCCAGCTCTGGAAACACCATATATTTT. It codes for CASSFDRPSSGNTIYF.

The J gene is TRBJ1-1, the V gene TRBV5-1; TRBD1 is a possible D gene (6 bases). Trimming removed 0 bases from V and 1 base from J, with 13 bases in between. The CDR3 consists of 16 residues. Looked up from germline, CDR1 is SGHRS and CDR2 is YFSETQ. This CDR3 reads CASSLDTGPGNTEAFF. In nucleotides, the CDR3 is TGCGCCAGCAGCTTGGATACAGGGCCTGGGAACACTGAAGCTTTCTTT.

The V call is TRBV20-1, the J call TRBJ2-3; the D gene is possibly TRBD2 (5 bases). Germline values: CDR1 DFQATT, CDR2 SNEGSKA (reference sequence). The CDR3 has 13 residues. Trimming shortened V by 6 bases and J by 4 bases, and 14 bases separated the two germline ends. The CDR3 protein is CSASPGSADTQYF. CDR3 nucleotides: TGCAGTGCGAGTCCGGGGTCGGCAGATACGCAGTATTTT.

A few counts support this clone. The chain links TRBV28 to TRBJ1-4; unclear D gene. CDR1 is MDHEN, CDR2 SYDVKM, per germline. The CDR3 loop spans 14 amino acids. V was shortened by 3 bases and J by 4 bases, with 9 bases between the two germline ends. This CDR3 reads CASSFPTDNEKLFF. CDR3 nucleotides: TGTGCCAGCAGTTTCCCCACAGATAATGAAAAACTGTTTTTT.

The V and J genes are TRBV18 and TRBJ2-3; D remains unclear. V lost 3 bases and J 1 base, leaving 5 bases between the germline ends. This CDR3 is 13 amino acids long. The germline V gene has CDR1 KGHSH and CDR2 LQKENI. In nucleotides, the CDR3 is TGTGCCAGCTCACCCCCCGGCACAGATACGCAGTATTTT. Protein: CASSPPGTDTQYF.

This clone was seen once. The rearrangement joins TRBV11-2 to TRBJ2-2; D possibly corresponds to TRBD1 (6 bases). V was trimmed by 5 bases and J by 1 base, leaving 11 bases between them. CDR1 is SGHAT, CDR2 FQNNGV, per germline. There are 15 residues in the CDR3. CDR3 region: CASSTQGQNTGELFF. CDR3 DNA sequence: TGTGCCAGCAGCACTCAGGGACAGAACACCGGGGAGCTGTTTTTT.

This chain connects TRBV5-4 to TRBJ2-7; TRBD2 matches 12 bases. CDR3 length: 16 amino acids. The trim removed 4 bases at V and 4 bases at J, leaving 9 bases unmatched. Germline loops: CDR1 SGHNT, CDR2 YYREEE (reference sequence). CDR3 region: CASSGGGLAGSYEQYF. The CDR3, as DNA: TGTGCCAGCAGCGGCGGAGGACTAGCGGGATCTTACGAGCAGTACTTC.

The rearrangement joins TRBV5-1 to TRBJ1-1; D is undetermined. This CDR3 has 14 amino acids. The V end lost 5 bases, the J end lost 5 bases, and 16 bases lay between the germline ends. Germline CDR1 reads SGHRS; CDR2 reads YFSETQ. In nucleotides, the CDR3 is TGCGCCAGCAGTTCGCCTGGGCTCTGGACTGAAGCTTTCTTT. This encodes CASSSPGLWTEAFF.

The chain carries TRBV10-3 and TRBJ1-6; 7 bases align to TRBD1. The germline gives CDR1 ENHRY, CDR2 SYGVKD. J gave up 5 bases and V 9 bases, and 7 bases lay outside the gene matches. The CDR3 loop spans 14 amino acids. For the CDR3, the DNA is TGTGCCATTACTACAGGGGTCGATAATTCACCCCTCCACTTT. Its translation is CAITTGVDNSPLHF.

The gene calls are TRBV6-5 and TRBJ1-5, with 10 bases identical to TRBD1. The germline V gene encodes CDR1 MNHEY and CDR2 SVGAGI. The CDR3 contains 15 residues. With V trimmed by 0 bases and J by 7 bases, 3 bases remained unmatched. CDR3 protein: CASSYSTGGGQPQHF. The CDR3 DNA follows: TGTGCCAGCAGTTACTCGACAGGGGGCGGACAGCCCCAGCATTTT.

The V and J genes are TRBV19 and TRBJ1-1; no firm D call. The CDR3 length is 15 residues. CDR1 and CDR2 (germline): LNHDA, SQIVND (reference sequence). V lost 6 bases and J lost 0, with 14 bases in between. CDR3 sequence (DNA): TGTGCCAGTAGCCCGGACCGGACTATGAACACTGAAGCTTTCTTT. The encoded protein is CASSPDRTMNTEAFF. The full variable domain, with the rest looked up from reference TRBV19 and TRBJ1-1, is DGGITQSPKYLFRKEGQNVTLSCEQNLNHDAMYWYRQDPGQGLRLIYYSQIVNDFQKGDIAEGYSVSREKKESFPLTVTSAQKNPTAFYLCASSPDRTMNTEAFFGQGTRLTVV.